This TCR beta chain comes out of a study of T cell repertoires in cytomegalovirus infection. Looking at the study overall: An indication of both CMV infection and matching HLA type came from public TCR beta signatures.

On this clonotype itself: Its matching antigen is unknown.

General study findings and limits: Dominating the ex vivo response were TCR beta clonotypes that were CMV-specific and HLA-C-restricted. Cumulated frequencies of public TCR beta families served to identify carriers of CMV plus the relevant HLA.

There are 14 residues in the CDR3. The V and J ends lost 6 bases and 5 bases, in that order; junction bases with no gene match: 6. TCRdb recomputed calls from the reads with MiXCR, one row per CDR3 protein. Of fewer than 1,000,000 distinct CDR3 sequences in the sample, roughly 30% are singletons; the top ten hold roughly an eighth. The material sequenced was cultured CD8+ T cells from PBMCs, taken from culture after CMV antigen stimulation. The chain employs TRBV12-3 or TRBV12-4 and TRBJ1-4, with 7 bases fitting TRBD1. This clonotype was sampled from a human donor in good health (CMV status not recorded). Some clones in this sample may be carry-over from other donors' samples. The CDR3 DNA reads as TGTGCCAGCAGACCGGACAGGAGAAATGAAAAACTGTTTTTT. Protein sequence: CASRPDRRNEKLFF.